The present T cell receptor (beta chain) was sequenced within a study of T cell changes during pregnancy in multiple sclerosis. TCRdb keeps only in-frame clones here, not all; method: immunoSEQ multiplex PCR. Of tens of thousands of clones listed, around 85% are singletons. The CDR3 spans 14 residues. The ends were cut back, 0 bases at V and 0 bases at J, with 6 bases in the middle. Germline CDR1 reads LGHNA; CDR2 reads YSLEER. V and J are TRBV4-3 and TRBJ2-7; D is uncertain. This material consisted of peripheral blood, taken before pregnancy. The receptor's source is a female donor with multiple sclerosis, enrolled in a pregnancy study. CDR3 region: CASSQETYSYEQYF. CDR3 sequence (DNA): TGCGCCAGCAGCCAAGAGACATACTCCTACGAGCAGTACTTC.